Reported below is one TCR beta chain. Its antigen is not yet known. The input lacks base qualities; no much larger clone sits a single base away. The data stem from a study of blood T cell repertoires in COVID-19 (TCRdb year 2020). With respect to the entire study: Samples from collaborators originated in the United States, Italy and Spain and spanned both the acute and convalescent phases of COVID-19. The prospective study material was composed of cDNA or gDNA derived from T cells, B-cell-depleted T cells, or PBMCs. Subjects who had been exposed to COVID-19, were actively infected with it, or had recovered from it provided the deeply sampled blood TCRbeta repertoires that made up the dataset. The repertoires were released in a freely available public database meant as a resource for research on the immune response to SARS-CoV-2. The samples were drawn from two sources: the first 160 participants of the ongoing ImmuneRACE study, and over 950 subjects contributed by 6 global collaborators. Sample metadata almost always included a de-identified subject ID, COVID-19 status, age in years and sex. Where available, HLA class I and class II types were taken from metadata supplied by the sample provider and were not determined by assay-based typing.

The CDR3 holds 18 amino acids from the cysteine to the phenylalanine. CDR3 DNA only is kept here, 54 bases in frame from base 1. V loses 1 base at its end and J loses 5 bases; junction bases beyond the gene matches: 7. For CDR1 and CDR2, the germline V gene lists SGDLS and YYNGEE. The immunoSEQ Assay, a bias-controlled multiplex PCR, was used to amplify TCRbeta CDR3 regions from genomic DNA. The paper's data handling went like this. The number of nucleated cells in each sample was estimated from the amplification of reference gene primers within the assay. Sequence reads were collapsed and filtered to measure the absolute abundance of every unique TCRbeta CDR3 rearrangement. For each sample, productive Simpson clonality was calculated by taking the square root of Simpson's diversity index across productive rearrangements. The clones in this table, taken by TCRdb from immuneACCESS, are in-frame only. Not every clone is retained; where verified, under half of the shortfall comes from an unresolved V gene, and the cause of the rest is unknown. The V and J calls and clone size are taken from that table; D and trimming were inferred from the DNA. This sample has about 210,000 clones in its table, and almost 85% of those were observed once. The ten largest clones add up to roughly 12% of the sample.

On the study overall, not on this receptor specifically: Clinical and demographic metadata were provided uncurated, with the amount varying by source and participant.

Whole blood was collected in K2EDTA tubes by collaborating institutions according to the institutions' own protocols. For TCRbeta analysis, collaborator samples were shipped as frozen whole blood, as isolated PBMCs, or as DNA extracted from either sample type. The receptor's source is a woman in her thirties or forties with acute or convalescent COVID-19. Source material: peripheral blood. Recombination joined TRBV9 with TRBJ2-3, with 16 bases in between that match TRBD2. The sequenced DNA: TGTGCCAGCAGCGTAATAGGGACTAGCGGGGGGGCCCGAGATACGCAGTATTTT. The resulting protein is CASSVIGTSGGARDTQYF. The CDR3, completed at both ends by the reference TRBV9 and TRBJ2-3 genes, gives the full variable domain DSGVTQTPKHLITATGQRVTLRCSPRSGDLSVYWYQQSLDQGLQFLIQYYNGEERAKGNILERFSAQQFPDLHSELNLSSLELGDSALYFCASSVIGTSGGARDTQYFGPGTRLTVL.